The 28 T cell receptor beta chains in this list originate from one sample, sequenced in a study of metastatic and nonmetastatic thyroid tumors. Before thyroid surgery, none of the patients had received any treatment. Through MiXCR, TCRdb re-clonotyped the PCR reads. The table includes 7,500 to 10,000 clones, 35% detected once. The sample was tumor tissue. The source is a female donor with papillary thyroid cancer or a benign thyroid nodule (not recorded which). Some clones in this sample may be carry-over from other donors' samples.

The chain recombines TRBV7-9 with TRBJ2-1, with TRBD2 matching 11 bases. This CDR3 region has 14 residues. Germline CDR1 reads SEHNR; CDR2 reads FQNEAQ (reference sequence). V lost 4 bases to trimming and J lost 9 bases; unmatched junction nucleotides: 5. The CDR3 coding sequence is TGTGCCAGCAGCTCATTAGCGGGAGGGATTGAGCAGTTCTTC. Its protein is CASSSLAGGIEQFF.

This clone was seen a handful of times. The chain couples TRBV6-1 to TRBJ2-7; weak D call: TRBD2 (5 bases). Germline values: CDR1 MNHNS, CDR2 SASEGT. The CDR3 runs 13 residues. The V gene lost 8 bases and the J gene lost 3 bases, with 14 bases spanning the gap. The CDR3 DNA reads TGTGCCAGCTCCCCCTACCGGGACTACGAGCAGTACTTC. Amino acid sequence: CASSPYRDYEQYF.

The chain has TRBV20-1 and TRBJ2-6, with D unclear. Trimming took 4 bases from V and 1 from J, leaving 11 bases between them. CDR3 length equals 15 residues. Germline CDR1 DFQATT, CDR2 SNEGSKA (reference sequence). CDR3: CSATDSGSGANVLTF. The CDR3 DNA is TGCAGTGCTACCGATAGTGGGTCTGGGGCCAACGTCCTGACTTTC.

This clone was seen many times. This sequence joins TRBV7-9 and TRBJ2-3; TRBD2 matches at 8 bases. Germline loops: CDR1 SEHNR, CDR2 FQNEAQ (reference sequence). V was pared by 3 bases and J by 2 bases, with 7 bases of the junction left unmatched. This CDR3 contains 16 residues. The CDR3 nucleotides are TGTGCCAGCAGCTTGCTTGGCGGGGGGTTCACAGATACGCAGTATTTT. It specifies CASSLLGGGFTDTQYF.

The genes are TRBV28 and TRBJ1-4; D may be TRBD1 (5 bases). This CDR3 is built from 13 residues. CDR1 is MDHEN, CDR2 SYDVKM, per germline. The V gene lost 2 bases and the J gene lost 8 bases, with 9 bases spanning the gap. This chain's CDR3 is CASSLGGDEKLFF. CDR3 DNA: TGTGCCAGCAGTTTAGGCGGGGACGAAAAACTGTTTTTT.

The chain links TRBV28 to TRBJ2-2; a weak D match, TRBD1 (6 bases). The germline V and J ends were trimmed by 7 bases and 3 bases, with 15 bases remaining between them. The germline gives CDR1 MDHEN, CDR2 SYDVKM. This CDR3 has 15 residues. The CDR3 bases are TGTGCCAGCACCCCTGGGGACACCGACACCGGGGAGCTGTTTTTT. Protein: CASTPGDTDTGELFF.

This clone has a handful of counts. V usage is TRBV27 and J usage is TRBJ2-7; D is ambiguous. Germline CDR1 is MNHEY and CDR2 is SMNVEV (reference sequence). The V gene lost 3 bases and the J gene lost 2 bases, with 11 bases spanning the gap. CDR3 length equals 14 residues. The CDR3 spells CASSFLGPPYEQYF. The CDR3 nucleotides read TGTGCCAGCAGTTTTCTAGGGCCCCCCTACGAGCAGTACTTC.

The chain's CDR3 is CASSEVDGTENQPQHF. CDR3 DNA: TGTGCCAGCAGTGAGGTTGACGGGACAGAAAATCAGCCCCAGCATTTT. V is TRBV6-1 and J is TRBJ1-5; TRBD1 matches 7 bases. The CDR3 contains 16 residues. The V segment lost 3 bases and the J segment 4 bases; nucleotides outside the gene matches: 9. Germline V gene lookup returns CDR1 MNHNS and CDR2 SASEGT.

This sequence joins TRBV30 and TRBJ2-7, with a possible D match to TRBD1 (5 bases). CDR1 is GTSNPN, CDR2 SVGIG, per germline (reference sequence). V was clipped by 8 bases and J by 2 bases, with 7 bases between them. This CDR3 region has 10 residues. The CDR3 here is CAQGAYEQYF. CDR3 nucleotide sequence: TGTGCCCAAGGGGCCTACGAGCAGTACTTC.

The chain couples TRBV20-1 to TRBJ2-3; D not resolved. Germline values: CDR1 DFQATT, CDR2 SNEGSKA (reference sequence). The V and J ends lost 3 bases and 2 bases respectively, with 9 bases between them. CDR3 size: 13 residues. The CDR3 DNA reads TGCAGTGCTAGTAGGCTAGACACAGATACGCAGTATTTT. The encoded protein is CSASRLDTDTQYF.

This rearrangement joins TRBV15 to TRBJ1-5, with D tentatively TRBD1 (5 bases). The CDR3 extends over 12 amino acids. The germline gives CDR1 LNHNV, CDR2 YYDKDF (reference sequence). Trimming left V 5 bases short and J 7 bases short, with 9 bases between. CDR3 DNA: TGTGCCACCAGCCCCGGGGACCAGCCCCAGCATTTT. It specifies CATSPGDQPQHF. Full variable domain (missing parts from reference TRBV15 and TRBJ1-5): DAMVIQNPRYQVTQFGKPVTLSCSQTLNHNVMYWYQQKSSQAPKLLFHYYDKDFNNEADTPDNFQSRRPNTSFCFLDIRSPGLGDTAMYLCATSPGDQPQHFGDGTRLSIL.

This clone is medium-sized by share. J is TRBJ1-2 and V is TRBV12-5; possibly TRBD1 for D (5 bases). This CDR3 contains 12 residues. Between the trimmed V and J ends, which lost 1 base and 8 bases, there was a span of 8 bases. CDR1 is LGHNT and CDR2 is FRNRAP in the germline V gene. In nucleotides, the CDR3 is TGTGCTAGTGGTTTGGGACAGAGGGGCTACACCTTC. Residues: CASGLGQRGYTF.

This chain links TRBV30 with TRBJ2-7; TRBD2 agrees at 7 bases. Trimming at V came to 3 bases and at J to 9 bases, leaving 8 bases not matched to a gene. The CDR3 is 12 amino acids. Germline assignment: CDR1 GTSNPN and CDR2 SVGIG (reference sequence). The CDR3 here is CAWRGIPGGQYF. The CDR3 DNA follows: TGTGCCTGGAGAGGGATCCCGGGGGGGCAGTACTTC. Based on the CDR3 plus reference TRBV30 and TRBJ2-7, the full variable domain is SQTIHQWPATLVQPVGSPLSLECTVEGTSNPNLYWYRQAAGRGLQLLFYSVGIGQISSEVPQNLSASRPQDRQFILSSKKLLLSDSGFYLCAWRGIPGGQYFGPGTRLTVT.

This clone appeared a few times. CDR3 nucleotide sequence: TGTGCCAGCAGCCCCGGGACAGGGGATGAAAAACTGTTTTTT. It is translated as CASSPGTGDEKLFF. V gene TRBV6-1 combines with J gene TRBJ1-4; 10 nucleotides align to TRBD1. CDR3 size: 14 residues. Germline assignment: CDR1 MNHNS and CDR2 SASEGT. J gave up 6 bases and V 6 bases, and 4 bases lay outside the gene matches.

This chain connects TRBV11-2 to TRBJ2-3; a weak D match, TRBD1 (6 bases). In germline, CDR1 is SGHAT, CDR2 FQNNGV. CDR3 length: 16 amino acids. V was trimmed by 5 bases and J by 0 bases, leaving 15 bases between them. CDR3 DNA sequence: TGTGCCAGCAGCCCCCCCGACAGGTCTAGCACAGATACGCAGTATTTT. It codes for CASSPPDRSSTDTQYF.

J is TRBJ2-7 and V is TRBV12-3 or TRBV12-4; TRBD1 or TRBD2 may be the D gene (6 bases each). This CDR3 is built from 14 residues. Trimming pared 2 bases from V and 6 bases from J, leaving 14 bases between. CDR3 coding DNA: TGTGCCAGCAGTTTACCGGACCGGGGGCTCGAGCAGTACTTC. Its translation is CASSLPDRGLEQYF.

This clone was detected ten times or more. J is TRBJ2-5 and V is TRBV5-1; 11 bases map to TRBD1. V lost 3 bases, J lost 4 bases, and 5 bases stayed unmatched. This CDR3 spans 15 amino acids. Germline CDR1 reads SGHRS; CDR2 reads YFSETQ. The CDR3 coding sequence is TGCGCCAGCAGCTCTTCCGGGACAGGGGGAGAGACCCAGTACTTC. Translating gives CASSSSGTGGETQYF.

This chain uses TRBV18 with TRBJ1-1, with D unclear. Germline CDR1 and CDR2: KGHSH and LQKENI. The V end lost 3 bases, the J end lost 10 bases, and 12 bases lay between the germline ends. The CDR3 is made up of 12 amino acids. CDR3 residues: CASSPNKVGAFF. As DNA, the CDR3 is TGTGCCAGCTCACCTAACAAAGTGGGAGCTTTCTTT.

V usage is TRBV5-1 and J usage is TRBJ1-2; 7 bases align to TRBD1. V was pared by 0 bases and J by 0 bases, with 2 bases of the junction left unmatched. The CDR3 covers 15 residues. Germline V gives CDR1 SGHRS, CDR2 YFSETQ. DNA for the CDR3: TGCGCCAGCAGCTTGGTAGGGGGCACTAACTATGGCTACACCTTC. The encoded protein is CASSLVGGTNYGYTF.

Within the sample, this clone is large. The rearrangement links TRBV9 to TRBJ1-5, with a tentative D call TRBD1 (5 bases). The CDR3 has 14 residues. Germline CDR1 and CDR2: SGDLS and YYNGEE. Trimming shortened V by 3 bases and J by 1 base, and 8 bases separated the two germline ends. The CDR3 sequence is CASSARQSNQPQHF. The CDR3 nucleotides read TGTGCCAGCAGCGCCCGACAGAGCAATCAGCCCCAGCATTTT.

This clone has just a few counts. This chain uses TRBV12-3 or TRBV12-4 with TRBJ2-6; no reliable D call. This CDR3 comprises 14 residues. The V end lost 2 bases, the J end lost 3 bases, and 5 bases lay between the germline ends. In DNA, the CDR3 is TGTGCCAGCAGTTTATTGATTGGGGCCAACGTCCTGACTTTC. This gives the protein CASSLLIGANVLTF.

This clone was recorded a few times. The rearrangement links TRBV28 to TRBJ2-1, with no clear D. With 2 bases removed from V and 0 bases from J, the gap between germline ends came to 8 bases. Germline loops: CDR1 MDHEN, CDR2 SYDVKM. CDR3 size: 15 residues. The CDR3 loop reads CASSLQPSSYNEQFF. CDR3 DNA: TGTGCCAGCAGTTTACAACCTAGCTCCTACAATGAGCAGTTCTTC.

Only a few counts were recorded for this clone. This chain connects TRBV18 to TRBJ2-7, with 7 bases matching TRBD1. CDR3 length equals 14 residues. Germline CDR1 reads KGHSH; CDR2 reads LQKENI. The J segment lost 2 bases and the V segment lost 3 bases, leaving 4 bases of the junction unmatched. As DNA, the CDR3 is TGTGCCAGCTCACCCCGGGACAGAACCTACGAGCAGTACTTC. Protein: CASSPRDRTYEQYF.

About this clone itself: An end of the junction differs from the germline gene, which may be a read error. The rearrangement links TRBV12-3 or TRBV12-4 to TRBJ2-2; TRBD2 matches at 7 bases. The CDR3 consists of 17 residues. In DNA form, the CDR3 reads TGTGCCAGCAGTTTTGGGTCGAGGGGAGGAGTCCGCGGGGGGCTGTTTTTT. Its translation: CASSFGSRGGVRGGLFF.

This chain connects TRBV20-1 to TRBJ1-4; unclear D gene. CDR3 length: 14 amino acids. CDR1 and CDR2 (germline): DFQATT, SNEGSKA (reference sequence). V dropped 0 bases and J dropped 1 base, with 6 bases sitting between them. CDR3 DNA: TGCAGTGCTAGAGAGGGGAGAACTAATGAAAAACTGTTTTTT. Protein: CSAREGRTNEKLFF.

The rearrangement links TRBV11-1 to TRBJ2-1; TRBD2 matches at 11 bases. The CDR3 sequence is 15 residues long. With V trimmed by 1 base and J by 10 bases, 6 bases remained unmatched. Germline CDR1 reads SGHAT; CDR2 reads FQDESV (reference sequence). The CDR3 coding sequence is TGTGCCAGCAGCTTAGACGGGACTAGCGGCCTAGAGCAGTTCTTC. This codes for CASSLDGTSGLEQFF.

By sample fraction, this clone is medium-sized. V gene TRBV2 combines with J gene TRBJ1-4; possibly TRBD1 for D (5 bases). The CDR3 length is 14 residues. Germline CDR1 is SNHLY and CDR2 is FYNNEI. Trimming removed 8 bases at V and 4 bases at J, with 14 bases between. In DNA, the CDR3 is TGTGCCAGCGGGTCGACAGCTTTTAATGAAAAACTGTTTTTT. It specifies CASGSTAFNEKLFF.

The rearrangement links TRBV6-2 or TRBV6-3 to TRBJ2-1; 7 nucleotides agree with TRBD2. CDR1 and CDR2 (germline): MNHEY, SVGEGT. The ends lost 0 bases at V and 4 bases at J; junction bases unmatched: 0. The CDR3 extends over 14 amino acids. Here the CDR3 DNA reads TGTGCCAGCAGTTACTCTAGCGGGTACAATGAGCAGTTCTTC. Residues: CASSYSSGYNEQFF.